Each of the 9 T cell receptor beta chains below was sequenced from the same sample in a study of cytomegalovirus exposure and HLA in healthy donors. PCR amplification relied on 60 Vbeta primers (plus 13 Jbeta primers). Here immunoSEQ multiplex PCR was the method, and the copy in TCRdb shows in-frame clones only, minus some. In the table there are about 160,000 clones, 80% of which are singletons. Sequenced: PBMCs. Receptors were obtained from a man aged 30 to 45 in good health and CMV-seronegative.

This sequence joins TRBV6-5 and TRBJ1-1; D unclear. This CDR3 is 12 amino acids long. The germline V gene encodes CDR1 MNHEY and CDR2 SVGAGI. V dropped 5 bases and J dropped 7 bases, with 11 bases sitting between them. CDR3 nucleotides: TGTGCCAGCAGTGGGCAGGACTTTGAAGCTTTCTTT. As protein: CASSGQDFEAFF.

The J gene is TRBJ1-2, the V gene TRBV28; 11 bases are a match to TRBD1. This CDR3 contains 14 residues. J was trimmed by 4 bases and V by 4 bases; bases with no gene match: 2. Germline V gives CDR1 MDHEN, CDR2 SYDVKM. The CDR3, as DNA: TGTGCCAGCAGTTGGACAGGGGGCGGCTATGGCTACACCTTC. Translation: CASSWTGGGYGYTF.

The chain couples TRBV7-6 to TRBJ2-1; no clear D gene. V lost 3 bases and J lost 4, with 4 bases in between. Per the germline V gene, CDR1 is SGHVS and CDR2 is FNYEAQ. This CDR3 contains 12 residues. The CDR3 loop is CASSFRYNEQFF. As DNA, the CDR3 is TGTGCCAGCAGCTTTAGATACAATGAGCAGTTCTTC.

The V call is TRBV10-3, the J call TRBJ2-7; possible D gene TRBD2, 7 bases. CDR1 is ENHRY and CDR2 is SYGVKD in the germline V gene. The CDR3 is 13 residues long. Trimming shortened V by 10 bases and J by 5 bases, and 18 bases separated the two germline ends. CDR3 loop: CATTEGGVDEQYF. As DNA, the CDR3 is TGTGCCACGACGGAGGGGGGGGTCGACGAGCAGTACTTC.

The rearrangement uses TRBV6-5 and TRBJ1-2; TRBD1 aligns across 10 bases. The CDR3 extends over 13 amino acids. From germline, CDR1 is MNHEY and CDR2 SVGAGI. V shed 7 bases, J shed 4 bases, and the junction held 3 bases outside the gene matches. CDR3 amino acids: CASKRDRGYGYTF. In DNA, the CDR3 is TGTGCCAGCAAACGGGACAGGGGCTATGGCTACACCTTC.

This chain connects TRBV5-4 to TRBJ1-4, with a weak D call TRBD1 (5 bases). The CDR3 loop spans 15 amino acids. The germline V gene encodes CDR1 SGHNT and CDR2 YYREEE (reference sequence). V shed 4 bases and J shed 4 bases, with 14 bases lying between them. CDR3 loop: CASSKRRGYNEKLFF. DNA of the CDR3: TGTGCCAGCAGCAAAAGGAGGGGCTATAATGAAAAACTGTTTTTT.

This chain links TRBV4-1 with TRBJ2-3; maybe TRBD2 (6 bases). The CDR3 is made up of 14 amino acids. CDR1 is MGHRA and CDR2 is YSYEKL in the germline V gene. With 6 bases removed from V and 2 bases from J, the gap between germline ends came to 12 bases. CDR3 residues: CASSRGDSTDTQYF. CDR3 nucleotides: TGCGCCAGCAGTCGCGGGGACTCCACAGATACGCAGTATTTT.

Here the CDR3 DNA reads TGTGCCAGCAGCCGCAGTTTAAATCAGCCCCAGCATTTT. This translates into CASSRSLNQPQHF. V gene TRBV7-2 combines with J gene TRBJ1-5; no clear D gene. In germline, CDR1 is SGHTA, CDR2 FQGNSA. The CDR3 runs 13 residues. The germline V and J ends were trimmed by 5 bases and 4 bases, with 9 bases remaining between them.

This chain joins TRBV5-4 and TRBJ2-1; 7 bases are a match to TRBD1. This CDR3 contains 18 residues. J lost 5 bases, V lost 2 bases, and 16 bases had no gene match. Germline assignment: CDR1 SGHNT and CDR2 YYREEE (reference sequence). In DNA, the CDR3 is TGTGCCAGCAGCTTTAGGGACAGAGTAGCAGTTGGGAACAATGAGCAGTTCTTC. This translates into CASSFRDRVAVGNNEQFF.